The rows below give T cell receptor beta chains drawn from one sample of a study of vaccination and CD4 T cells after COVID-19. Their antigens are not known. TCRdb re-called the PCR reads through MiXCR, storing one row per CDR3 protein. The sample has around 10,000 distinct CDR3 sequences, around three fifths seen once. The sequenced sample consisted of CD4+ T cells from blood, cultured in vitro. All receptors come from a human donor who had recovered from COVID-19. Each CDR3 is given with its conserved first and last residue. The order of the fields is clone size, J gene, V gene, D gene, CDR3 DNA, CDR3 protein. A D gene is named only where the DNA matches it firmly. Clone size is stated in some rows and not others, as once, few, many or a class when expanded.

>-|TRBJ2-3|TRBV10-2|TRBD2
TGCGCCAGCACCCCCAGCTGGGCGGGAGGGTTCAATCCAGATACGCAGTATTTT
CASTPSWAGGFNPDTQYF
>-|TRBJ2-3|TRBV2|-
TGTGCCAGCAGTCTCGCTTTCACAGATACGCAGTATTTT
CASSLAFTDTQYF
>-|TRBJ1-1|TRBV5-4|TRBD1
TGTGCCAGCAAAAGGACAGGGGGCAACACTGAAGCTTTCTTT
CASKRTGGNTEAFF
>-|TRBJ1-5|TRBV28|-
TGTGCCAGCAGGTGGACAGATAGCAATCAGCCCCAGCATTTT
CASRWTDSNQPQHF
>-|TRBJ2-5|TRBV20-1|-
TGCAGTGCTAGAGAAATGAGGATCCAAGAGACCCAGTACTTC
CSAREMRIQETQYF
>-|TRBJ1-2|TRBV19|-
TGTGCCAGTAAAAACGCGGGGAGCTATGGCTACACCTTC
CASKNAGSYGYTF
>-|TRBJ2-1|TRBV6-1|-
TGTGCCAGCAGTCCCCCACGGCGGGTCTACAATGAGCAGTTCTTC
CASSPPRRVYNEQFF
>-|TRBJ1-1|TRBV20-1|TRBD1
TGCAGTGCCCCAAGACAGGGGGCTTTTGAAGCTTTCTTT
CSAPRQGAFEAFF
>-|TRBJ1-2|TRBV2|TRBD1
TGTGCCAGCAGAGCCGGCGGACAGGGGGCTTTTGGCTACACCTTC
CASRAGGQGAFGYTF
>-|TRBJ1-6|TRBV27|TRBD1
TGTGCCAGCAGCCCAACCGGGACAGTCTCTTATAATTCACCCCTCCACTTT
CASSPTGTVSYNSPLHF
>-|TRBJ2-3|TRBV20-1|-
TGCAGTGCTAGAGTACCCCCCGTCGAAGATACGCAGTATTTT
CSARVPPVEDTQYF
>-|TRBJ1-2|TRBV30|-
TGTGCCTGGAATCAGGGGAACTATGGCTACACCTTC
CAWNQGNYGYTF
>-|TRBJ2-5|TRBV2|-
TGTGCCAGCAGTGTGCGGGAACTGGAGACCCAGTACTTC
CASSVRELETQYF
>-|TRBJ2-7|TRBV20-1|TRBD2
TGCAGTGCTAACTGGCGGGGGGACTCTCGGGAGCAGTACTTC
CSANWRGDSREQYF
>-|TRBJ1-1|TRBV7-9|-
TGTGCCAGCAGCTCCTCCGGGGCTCGGACGACTTTCTTT
CASSSSGARTTFF
>-|TRBJ2-4|TRBV7-9|-
TGTGCCAGCAGCTTGCGGACGGAACGGGACATTCAGTACTTC
CASSLRTERDIQYF
>-|TRBJ1-3|TRBV7-9|-
TGTGCCAGCAGCCCCAAGCGCAGGCTGGGAAACACCATATATTTT
CASSPKRRLGNTIYF
>-|TRBJ2-1|TRBV15|TRBD2
TGTGCCACCAGCAGAGTGATAGCGGGAGGGCCGAGGGATGAGCAGTTCTTC
CATSRVIAGGPRDEQFF
>-|TRBJ1-4|TRBV7-9|-
TGTGCCAGCAGCTTAGGGACGGACAGTAATGAAAAACTGTTTTTT
CASSLGTDSNEKLFF
>-|TRBJ1-1|TRBV6-1|-
TGTGCCAGCACCCAACGCCCGGCAAACACTGAAGCTTTCTTT
CASTQRPANTEAFF
>-|TRBJ1-1|TRBV7-9|-
TGTGCCAGCACCCAACAGGAGAACACTGAAGCTTTCTTT
CASTQQENTEAFF
>-|TRBJ1-3|TRBV6-2/TRBV6-3|TRBD1
TGTGCCAGCAGAACCGGGACAGGGGCTGGAAACACCATATATTTT
CASRTGTGAGNTIYF
>-|TRBJ1-1|TRBV19|TRBD1
TGTGCCAGTAGGTCCCGGGACAGCAAGAACACTGAAGCTTTCTTT
CASRSRDSKNTEAFF
>-|TRBJ1-2|TRBV11-3|-
TGTGCCAGCAGCTTACGGCCAACTCAGGGTGGCTACACCTTC
CASSLRPTQGGYTF
>-|TRBJ1-1|TRBV5-1|-
TGCGCCAGCAGCTTGGGTAACACCCTGGCTTTCTTT
CASSLGNTLAFF
>few|TRBJ2-3|TRBV20-1|TRBD2
TGCAGTGTCCTTAGCGGGGCAAGCACAGATACGCAGTATTTT
CSVLSGASTDTQYF
>-|TRBJ1-1|TRBV14|-
TGTGCCAGCAGCCAGCTCAGGGTAATCGGCACTGAAGCTTTCTTT
CASSQLRVIGTEAFF
>-|TRBJ1-4|TRBV28|-
TGTGCCAGCAGTTCGGGACGGTCAACTAATGAAAAACTGTTTTTT
CASSSGRSTNEKLFF
>-|TRBJ2-5|TRBV5-8|TRBD2
TGTGCCAGCAGCTTGGGACTAGCGGGGGCCCGGAAGACCCAGTACTTC
CASSLGLAGARKTQYF
>few|TRBJ1-2|TRBV27|TRBD1
TGTGCCAGCAGTTCGGACAGGGCAAATGGCTACACCTTC
CASSSDRANGYTF
>-|TRBJ1-2|TRBV7-2|-
TGTGCCAGCAGCTTAGACCTGGGTCTCTATGGCTACACCTTC
CASSLDLGLYGYTF
>few|TRBJ2-5|TRBV6-4|-
TGTGCCAGCAGTAGGGCCAGCGGGGAGACCCAGTACTTC
CASSRASGETQYF
>-|TRBJ2-3|TRBV4-2|TRBD2
TGTGCCAGCAGCCAAGACTTACCGGGACTAGCGGGGGGCCTCATGGATACGCAGTATTTT
CASSQDLPGLAGGLMDTQYF
>-|TRBJ1-6|TRBV20-1|-
TGCAGTGCTCGGGGAGTGAGCTCCTATAATTCACCCCTCCACTTT
CSARGVSSYNSPLHF
>-|TRBJ1-6|TRBV19|-
TGTGCCAGTAGTACCTCTGACCCAGGAGATTCACCCCTCCACTTT
CASSTSDPGDSPLHF
>-|TRBJ1-1|TRBV20-1|-
TGCAGTGCTAGTTCTGGGCCACGAGAAGCTTTCTTT
CSASSGPREAFF
>-|TRBJ1-3|TRBV29-1|-
TGCAGCGTTGAAGAGCCGTTCTCTGGAAACACCATATATTTT
CSVEEPFSGNTIYF
>-|TRBJ1-2|TRBV28|-
TGTGCCAGCAGTTTGACGGACCCTCCTACGGGCTACACCTTC
CASSLTDPPTGYTF
>-|TRBJ2-7|TRBV25-1|TRBD2
TGTGCCAGCAGTGCGACTAGCGGGGGCTACGAGCAGTACTTC
CASSATSGGYEQYF
>-|TRBJ1-2|TRBV6-5|-
TGTGCCAGCAGTTACGGGGGGGCTAGCGGCTACACCTTC
CASSYGGASGYTF
>-|TRBJ2-5|TRBV24-1|TRBD2
TGTGCCACAAGGAGCGGGGGGCAAGAGACCCAGTACTTC
CATRSGGQETQYF
>-|TRBJ1-5|TRBV20-1|-
TGCAGTGCTAGAGACGGGGGCGGCAGCAATCAGCCCCAGCATTTT
CSARDGGGSNQPQHF
>few|TRBJ1-6|TRBV19|-
TGTGCCAGTAGTATCGATAGGTATAATTCACCCCTCCACTTT
CASSIDRYNSPLHF
>few|TRBJ2-5|TRBV19|-
TGTGCCAGTAGTATCTTCGGGGGCCAAGAGACCCAGTACTTC
CASSIFGGQETQYF
>-|TRBJ2-3|TRBV20-1|-
TGCAGTGCCCTAGTGGGGGATTTGGCAGATACGCAGTATTTT
CSALVGDLADTQYF
>-|TRBJ1-1|TRBV6-1|-
TGTGCCAGCAGGAGGACGGACCGTTTAGCTTTCTTT
CASRRTDRLAFF
>-|TRBJ1-2|TRBV5-8|-
TGTGCCAGCAGCTTGTGGACGGTCTATGGCTACACCTTC
CASSLWTVYGYTF
>-|TRBJ1-3|TRBV7-9|-
TGTGCCAGCAGCTCCCCCGGGAGGGCGGGAAACACCATATATTTT
CASSSPGRAGNTIYF
>-|TRBJ1-5|TRBV28|-
TGTGCCAGCAGTGGTGCCCCCCTCTTGGCGGATAGCAATCAGCCCCAGCATTTT
CASSGAPLLADSNQPQHF
>-|TRBJ1-5|TRBV27|TRBD1
TGTGCCAGCAGTTCCGGACAGGGGTGGAATCAGCCCCAGCATTTT
CASSSGQGWNQPQHF
>-|TRBJ2-1|TRBV5-4|TRBD1
TGTGCCAGCAGCACTACCACAGGGGCCACGTACAATGAGCAGTTCTTC
CASSTTTGATYNEQFF
>few|TRBJ1-6|TRBV27|TRBD1
TGTGCCAGCAGTTTAAAGGGACAGGGAAATTCACCCCTCCACTTT
CASSLKGQGNSPLHF